The subject of this entry is one T cell receptor beta chain. The antigen is undetermined. Each single cDNA molecule received a unique molecular identifier. In TCRdb, the 5' RACE reads were re-called with MiXCR into one record per CDR3 protein. The repertoire holds tens of thousands of distinct CDR3 sequences, 8.5% to 10% seen once, with 5.9% in the top ten. This CDR3 has 14 amino acids. The ends were cut back, 4 bases at V and 0 bases at J, with 9 bases in the middle. Germline lookup yields CDR1 SGHRS and CDR2 YFSETQ. The sample is drawn from a study of early T cells in non-severe SARS-CoV-2 infection. As for the study in general: Chains were not paired, and sequencing was done on bulk RNA from unsorted whole blood. Findings and caveats of the study: The matching step, a VDJdb search, favored anti-spike CD8 responses and missed private and CD4 specificities.

The chain has TRBV5-1 and TRBJ2-3, with D tentatively TRBD2 (5 bases). The sample taken for sequencing was whole blood. The source of this sequence is an adult who was a healthcare worker with PCR-confirmed SARS-CoV-2 infection or an uninfected control (not recorded which). DNA for the CDR3: TGCGCCAGCAGCGGGTGGACTAGCACAGATACGCAGTATTTT. Translation gives CASSGWTSTDTQYF.